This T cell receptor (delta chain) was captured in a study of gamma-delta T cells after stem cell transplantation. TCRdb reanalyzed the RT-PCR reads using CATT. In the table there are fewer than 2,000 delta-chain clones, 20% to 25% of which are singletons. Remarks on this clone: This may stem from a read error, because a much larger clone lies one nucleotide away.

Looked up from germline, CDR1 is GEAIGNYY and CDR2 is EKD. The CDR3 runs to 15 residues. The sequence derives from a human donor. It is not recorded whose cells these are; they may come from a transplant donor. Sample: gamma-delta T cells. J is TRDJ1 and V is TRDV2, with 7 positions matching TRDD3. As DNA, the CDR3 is TGTGCCTGTGACACCCTGGGGATATACACCGATAACCTCATCTTT. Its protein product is CACDTLGIYTDNLIF.